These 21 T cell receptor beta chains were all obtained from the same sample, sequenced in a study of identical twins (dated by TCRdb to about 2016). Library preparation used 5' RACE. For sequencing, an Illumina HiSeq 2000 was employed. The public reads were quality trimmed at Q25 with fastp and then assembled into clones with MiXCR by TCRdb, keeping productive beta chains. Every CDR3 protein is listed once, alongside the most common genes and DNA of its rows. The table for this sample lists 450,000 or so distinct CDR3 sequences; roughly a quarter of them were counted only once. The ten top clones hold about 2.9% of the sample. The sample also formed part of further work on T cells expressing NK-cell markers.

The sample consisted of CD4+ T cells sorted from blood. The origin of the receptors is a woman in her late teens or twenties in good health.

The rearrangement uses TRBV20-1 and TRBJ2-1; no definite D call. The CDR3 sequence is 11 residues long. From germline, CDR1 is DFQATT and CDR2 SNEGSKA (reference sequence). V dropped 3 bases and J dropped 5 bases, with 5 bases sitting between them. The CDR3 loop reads CSASRDNEQFF. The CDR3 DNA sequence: TGCAGTGCTAGTAGGGACAATGAGCAGTTCTTC.

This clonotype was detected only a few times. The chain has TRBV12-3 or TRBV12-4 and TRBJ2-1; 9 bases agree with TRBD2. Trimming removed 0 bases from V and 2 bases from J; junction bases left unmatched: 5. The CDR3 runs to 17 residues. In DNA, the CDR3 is TGTGCCAGCAGTTTAGCGGGGCTAGCGGGAACCTACAATGAGCAGTTCTTC. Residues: CASSLAGLAGTYNEQFF.

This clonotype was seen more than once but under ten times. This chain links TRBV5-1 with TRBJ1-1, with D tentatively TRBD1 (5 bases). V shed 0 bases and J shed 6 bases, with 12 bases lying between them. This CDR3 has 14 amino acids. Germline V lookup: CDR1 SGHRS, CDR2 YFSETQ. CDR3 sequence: CASSLEGRVSEAFF. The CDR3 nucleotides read TGCGCCAGCAGCTTGGAGGGACGCGTCTCTGAAGCTTTCTTT. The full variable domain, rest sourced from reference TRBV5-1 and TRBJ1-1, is KAGVTQTPRYLIKTRGQQVTLSCSPISGHRSVSWYQQTPGQGLQFLFEYFSETQRNKGNFPGRFSGRQFSNSRSEMNVSTLELGDSALYLCASSLEGRVSEAFFGQGTRLTVV.

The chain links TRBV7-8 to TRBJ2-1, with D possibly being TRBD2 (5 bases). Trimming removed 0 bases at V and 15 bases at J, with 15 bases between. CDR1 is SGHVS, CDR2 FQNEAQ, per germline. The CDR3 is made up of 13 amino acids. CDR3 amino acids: CASSLARSRVGFF. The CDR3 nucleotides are TGTGCCAGCAGCTTAGCGCGGTCGAGGGTCGGGTTCTTC. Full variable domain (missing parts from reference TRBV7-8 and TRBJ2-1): GAGVSQSPRYKVAKRGQDVALRCDPISGHVSLFWYQQALGQGPEFLTYFQNEAQLDKSGLPSDRFFAERPEGSVSTLKIQRTQQEDSAVYLCASSLARSRVGFFGPGTRLTVL.

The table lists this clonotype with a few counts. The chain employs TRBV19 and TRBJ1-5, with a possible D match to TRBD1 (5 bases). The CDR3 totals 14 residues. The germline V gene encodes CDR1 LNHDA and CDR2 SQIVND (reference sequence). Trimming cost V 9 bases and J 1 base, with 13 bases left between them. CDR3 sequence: CASAPGQSNQPQHF. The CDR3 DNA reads TGTGCCAGCGCCCCGGGGCAGAGCAATCAGCCCCAGCATTTT.

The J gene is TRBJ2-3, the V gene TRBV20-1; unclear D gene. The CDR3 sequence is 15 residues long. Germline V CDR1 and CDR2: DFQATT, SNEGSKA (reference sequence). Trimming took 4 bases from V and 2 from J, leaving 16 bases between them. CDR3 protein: CSAKNPSKATDTQYF. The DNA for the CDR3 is TGCAGTGCTAAAAACCCTTCTAAGGCCACAGATACGCAGTATTTT.

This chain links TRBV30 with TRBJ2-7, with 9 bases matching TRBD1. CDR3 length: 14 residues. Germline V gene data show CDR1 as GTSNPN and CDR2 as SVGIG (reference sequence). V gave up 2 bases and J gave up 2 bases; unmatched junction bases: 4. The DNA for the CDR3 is TGTGCCTGGAGTTCGAGACAGGGGGCCTACGAGCAGTACTTC. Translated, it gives CAWSSRQGAYEQYF.

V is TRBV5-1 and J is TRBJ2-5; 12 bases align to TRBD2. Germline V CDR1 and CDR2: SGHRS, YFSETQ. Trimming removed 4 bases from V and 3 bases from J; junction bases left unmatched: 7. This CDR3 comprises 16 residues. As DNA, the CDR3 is TGCGCCAGCAGCCTGGGACTAGCGGGCCCAGAAGAGACCCAGTACTTC. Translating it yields CASSLGLAGPEETQYF.

The CDR3 is CASSYGNNYGYTF. The CDR3 nucleotides read TGTGCCAGCAGTTACGGAAATAACTATGGCTACACCTTC. The chain carries TRBV6-5 and TRBJ1-2; the D is unclear. CDR3 size: 13 residues. Trimming cost V 2 bases and J 1 base, with 5 bases left between them. CDR1 and CDR2 from the germline V gene are MNHEY and SVGAGI.

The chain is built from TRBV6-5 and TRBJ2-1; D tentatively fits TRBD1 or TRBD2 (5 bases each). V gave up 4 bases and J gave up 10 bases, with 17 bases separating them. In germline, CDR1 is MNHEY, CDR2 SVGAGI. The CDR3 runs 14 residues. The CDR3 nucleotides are TGTGCCAGCAGTTTGGACCCCGGGACCTACGAGCAGTTCTTC. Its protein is CASSLDPGTYEQFF.

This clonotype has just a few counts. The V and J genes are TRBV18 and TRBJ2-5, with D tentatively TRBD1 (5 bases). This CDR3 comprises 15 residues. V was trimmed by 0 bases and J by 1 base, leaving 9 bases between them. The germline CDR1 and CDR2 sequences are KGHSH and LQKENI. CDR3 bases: TGTGCCAGCTCACCACCTGAAACAGGCCAAGAGACCCAGTACTTC. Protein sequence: CASSPPETGQETQYF. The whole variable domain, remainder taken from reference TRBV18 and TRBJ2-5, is NAGVMQNPRHLVRRRGQEARLRCSPMKGHSHVYWYRQLPEEGLKFMVYLQKENIIDESGMPKERFSAEFPKEGPSILRIQQVVRGDSAAYFCASSPPETGQETQYFGPGTRLLVL.

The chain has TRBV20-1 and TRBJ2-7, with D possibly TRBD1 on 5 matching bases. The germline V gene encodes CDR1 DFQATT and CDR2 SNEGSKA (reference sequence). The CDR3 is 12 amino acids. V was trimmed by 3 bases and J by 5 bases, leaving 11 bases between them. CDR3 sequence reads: CSASQGRNEQYF. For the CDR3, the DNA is TGCAGTGCTAGCCAGGGTAGGAACGAGCAGTACTTC.

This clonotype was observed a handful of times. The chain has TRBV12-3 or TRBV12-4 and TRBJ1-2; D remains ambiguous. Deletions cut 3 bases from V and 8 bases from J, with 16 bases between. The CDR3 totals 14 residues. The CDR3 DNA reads TGTGCCAGCAGTTTGGGCCGAACCTTCTCCGGCTACACCTTC. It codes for CASSLGRTFSGYTF.

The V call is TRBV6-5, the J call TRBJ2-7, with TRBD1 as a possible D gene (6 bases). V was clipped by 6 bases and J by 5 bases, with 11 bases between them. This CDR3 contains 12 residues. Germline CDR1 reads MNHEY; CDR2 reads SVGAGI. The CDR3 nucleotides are TGTGCCAGCAGAAGTACAGGGAACGAGCAGTACTTC. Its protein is CASRSTGNEQYF.

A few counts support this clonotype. Here the CDR3 reads CASCWRANTGELFF. Written as DNA, the CDR3 is TGTGCCAGCTGCTGGCGAGCGAACACCGGGGAGCTGTTTTTT. The V gene is TRBV12-3 or TRBV12-4, the J gene TRBJ2-2; D gene unclear. V lost 8 bases and J lost 0, with 10 bases in between. The length of the CDR3 is 14 residues.

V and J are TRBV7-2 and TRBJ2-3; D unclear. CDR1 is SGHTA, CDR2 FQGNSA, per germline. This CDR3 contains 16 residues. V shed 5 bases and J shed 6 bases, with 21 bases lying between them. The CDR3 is CASSPNGRALGDTQYF. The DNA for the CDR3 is TGTGCCAGCAGCCCCAATGGAAGGGCCTTAGGGGATACGCAGTATTTT.

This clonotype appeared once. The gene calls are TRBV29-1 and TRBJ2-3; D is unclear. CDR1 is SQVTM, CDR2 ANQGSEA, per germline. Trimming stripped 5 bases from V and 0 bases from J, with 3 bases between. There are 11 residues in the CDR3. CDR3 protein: CSVLSTDTQYF. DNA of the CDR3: TGCAGCGTTCTAAGCACAGATACGCAGTATTTT.

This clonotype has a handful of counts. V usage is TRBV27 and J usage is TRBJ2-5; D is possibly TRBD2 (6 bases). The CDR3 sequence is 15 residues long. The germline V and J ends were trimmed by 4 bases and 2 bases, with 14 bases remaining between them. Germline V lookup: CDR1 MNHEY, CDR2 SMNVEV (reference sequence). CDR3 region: CASSYRGGVQETQYF. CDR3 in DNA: TGTGCCAGCAGTTATAGGGGCGGGGTACAAGAGACCCAGTACTTC.

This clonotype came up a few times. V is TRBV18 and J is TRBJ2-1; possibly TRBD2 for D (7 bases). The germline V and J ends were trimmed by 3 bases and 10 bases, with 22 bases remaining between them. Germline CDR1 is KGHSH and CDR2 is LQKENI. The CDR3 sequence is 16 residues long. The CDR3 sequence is CASSPGAFSGRGEQFF. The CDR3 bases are TGTGCCAGCTCACCGGGGGCTTTTAGCGGGCGTGGCGAGCAGTTCTTC.

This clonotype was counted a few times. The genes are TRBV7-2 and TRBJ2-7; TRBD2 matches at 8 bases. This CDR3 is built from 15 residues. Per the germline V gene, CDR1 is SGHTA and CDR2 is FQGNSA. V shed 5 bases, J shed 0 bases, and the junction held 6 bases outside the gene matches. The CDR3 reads CASSAATSGSYEQYF. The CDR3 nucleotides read TGTGCCAGCAGCGCAGCTACTAGCGGCTCCTACGAGCAGTACTTC.

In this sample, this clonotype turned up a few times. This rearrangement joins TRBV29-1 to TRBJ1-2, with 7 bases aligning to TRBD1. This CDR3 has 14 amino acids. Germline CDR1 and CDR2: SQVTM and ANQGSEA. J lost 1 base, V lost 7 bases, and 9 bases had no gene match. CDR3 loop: CSDGRGDSNYGYTF. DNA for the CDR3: TGCAGCGACGGAAGGGGGGACAGTAACTATGGCTACACCTTC.